The TCR beta chain described here comes from a study of T cell repertoires in cytomegalovirus infection. The overall study: Shared public TCR beta signatures pointed to both CMV infection and a matching HLA type.

The CDR3 loop spans 16 amino acids. In germline, CDR1 is SGHRS, CDR2 YFSETQ. TCRdb processed the reads anew with MiXCR; each CDR3 protein has one entry. Of 200,000 or so distinct CDR3 sequences in the sample, about 30% are singletons; the top ten hold around 29%. Study conclusions and caveats: Dominant in the ex vivo response were TCR beta clonotypes restricted by HLA-C and specific for CMV.

Worth noting for this clonotype: The antigen is not known. A read error may account for a junction end that differs from germline.

The chain couples TRBV5-1 to TRBJ1-4; D gene uncertain. The sample was PBMCs. This receptor was obtained from a human donor in good health (CMV status not recorded). Some clones in this sample may be carry-over from other donors' samples. CDR3 nucleotide sequence: TGCACCAGCAGCTTGGCCACTAGAGCAACTAATGAAAAACTGTTTTTT. Its translation is CTSSLATRATNEKLFF.